These 16 T cell receptor beta chains were all obtained from the same sample, sequenced in a study of beta chain features in type 1 diabetes. No antigen is known for these receptors. General study findings and limits: Across all four CD4+ subsets, people with type 1 diabetes showed modestly shorter TCRB CDR3s.

Expressed TCRB transcripts got sequenced, as all isolated RNA was reverse transcribed. This table comes from immunoSEQ multiplex PCR, and its TCRdb copy is limited to in-frame clones, with some not included. Among under 300,000 clones listed, approximately 10% were seen once. Material for sequencing was naive CD4+ T cells from blood. Source of these receptors: a man between 25 and 39 years old with type 1 diabetes.

J is TRBJ1-2 and V is TRBV7-2, with TRBD1 identical over 7 bases. This CDR3 contains 14 residues. V was clipped by 2 bases and J by 8 bases; unmatched bases: 8. The V gene's germline CDR1 is SGHTA and CDR2 FQGNSA. CDR3 loop: CASSLIQGPGGYTF. Here the CDR3 DNA reads TGTGCCAGCAGCTTAATACAGGGGCCGGGGGGCTACACCTTC.

The chain combines TRBV10-3 with TRBJ2-3; the match to TRBD2 covers 8 bases. Germline V gene sequence: CDR1 ENHRY, CDR2 SYGVKD. Trimming cost V 5 bases and J 2 bases; bases outside gene matches: 6. This CDR3 is built from 15 residues. The DNA of the CDR3 is TGTGCCATCAGTTTCAGCGGGGGAGACACAGATACGCAGTATTTT. This translates into CAISFSGGDTDTQYF.

The CDR3 sequence is CASSERQGANEQFF. CDR3 sequence (DNA): TGTGCCAGCAGTGAACGGCAGGGGGCCAATGAGCAGTTCTTC. The chain couples TRBV25-1 to TRBJ2-1; 8 nucleotides match TRBD1. V trimming: 2 bases; J trimming: 6 bases; junction bases outside the gene matches: 3. The CDR3 runs to 14 residues. Germline CDR1 MGHDK, CDR2 SYGVNS.

This clone occurred a few times. The gene calls are TRBV5-4 and TRBJ2-3; tentatively, D is TRBD2 (5 bases). This CDR3 region has 15 residues. Trimming took off 1 base at V and 4 bases at J, with 13 bases between the two ends. Germline V gene lookup returns CDR1 SGHNT and CDR2 YYREEE (reference sequence). The CDR3 region has the DNA TGTGCCAGCAGCTTGCCACCGGGGATGGCAGATACGCAGTATTTT. The encoded protein is CASSLPPGMADTQYF.

V is TRBV9 and J is TRBJ2-1; 8 bases agree with TRBD1. Looked up from germline, CDR1 is SGDLS and CDR2 is YYNGEE. This CDR3 region has 15 residues. Unmatched junction bases numbered 8, after V lost 3 bases and J lost 6 bases. DNA of the CDR3: TGTGCCAGCAGCGCAGGGGGCGCCTGGATCAATGAGCAGTTCTTC. Its translation is CASSAGGAWINEQFF. The full variable domain, rest sourced from reference TRBV9 and TRBJ2-1, is DSGVTQTPKHLITATGQRVTLRCSPRSGDLSVYWYQQSLDQGLQFLIQYYNGEERAKGNILERFSAQQFPDLHSELNLSSLELGDSALYFCASSAGGAWINEQFFGPGTRLTVL.

V is TRBV5-1 and J is TRBJ2-5; D might be TRBD1 (5 bases). V lost 0 bases, J lost 3 bases, and 6 bases lay in between. The CDR3 sequence is 13 residues long. From germline, CDR1 is SGHRS and CDR2 YFSETQ. CDR3 in DNA: TGCGCCAGCAGCTTGGAAGGGGAAGAGACCCAGTACTTC. This translates into CASSLEGEETQYF.

This clone has a handful of counts. The V call is TRBV6-5, the J call TRBJ2-3; TRBD1 agrees at 10 bases. The CDR3 is 16 residues long. J lost 3 bases, V lost 0 bases, and 3 bases had no gene match. Germline CDR1 and CDR2: MNHEY and SVGAGI. CDR3 residues: CASSYSPGQGTDTQYF. DNA of the CDR3: TGTGCCAGCAGTTACTCCCCGGGACAGGGGACAGATACGCAGTATTTT.

V is TRBV6-5 and J is TRBJ1-1; the match to TRBD1 covers 7 bases. This CDR3 has 15 residues. Trimming took 0 bases from V and 4 from J; bases not matched to a gene: 5. CDR1 is MNHEY and CDR2 is SVGAGI in the germline V gene. CDR3 nucleotides: TGTGCCAGCAGTTACTCGAATCAGGGGGGCACTGAAGCTTTCTTT. Protein product: CASSYSNQGGTEAFF.

DNA of the CDR3: TGTGCCAGCAGCTTGGGGACTAGTGGGGATACGCAGTATTTT. It specifies CASSLGTSGDTQYF. The chain combines TRBV5-4 with TRBJ2-3; 7 nucleotides agree with TRBD2. V lost 0 bases to trimming and J lost 6 bases; unmatched junction nucleotides: 4. The length of the CDR3 is 14 residues. Germline V lookup: CDR1 SGHNT, CDR2 YYREEE (reference sequence).

This clone was seen a single time. This chain links TRBV7-9 with TRBJ2-2; 9 positions agree with TRBD2. The V gene's germline CDR1 is SEHNR and CDR2 FQNEAQ (reference sequence). The CDR3 runs to 15 residues. V was clipped by 7 bases and J by 0 bases; unmatched bases: 3. In DNA, the CDR3 is TGTGCCAGCACTAGCGGGGCGACGAACACCGGGGAGCTGTTTTTT. Amino acids: CASTSGATNTGELFF.

V usage is TRBV5-1 and J usage is TRBJ2-2; D is undetermined. V was pared by 1 base and J by 7 bases, with 14 bases between. From germline, CDR1 is SGHRS and CDR2 YFSETQ. This CDR3 comprises 15 residues. The CDR3 DNA reads TGCGCCAGCAGCTTGACGACTCCAACCCTCGGGGAGCTGTTTTTT. Translated: CASSLTTPTLGELFF.

This clone occurred a few times. The V call is TRBV29-1, the J call TRBJ2-1; D might be TRBD2 (6 bases). CDR3 length equals 14 residues. Trimming took off 4 bases at V and 6 bases at J, with 16 bases between the two ends. Germline CDR1 and CDR2: SQVTM and ANQGSEA. The CDR3 reads CSVGSGYFINEQFF. CDR3 DNA sequence: TGCAGCGTTGGTAGCGGATACTTCATCAATGAGCAGTTCTTC.

CDR3 sequence (DNA): TGTGCCAGCAGCCAACAGGGTAGCACTGGAAACACCATATATTTT. It codes for CASSQQGSTGNTIYF. V and J are TRBV28 and TRBJ1-3; D might be TRBD1 (6 bases). CDR1 MDHEN and CDR2 SYDVKM come from the germline V gene. This CDR3 contains 15 residues. Trimming removed 6 bases from V and 2 bases from J, with 14 bases in between.

The J gene is TRBJ2-7, the V gene TRBV16; TRBD2 agrees at 9 bases. This CDR3 has 14 residues. V lost 2 bases to trimming and J lost 3 bases; unmatched junction nucleotides: 2. Per germline, CDR1 KGHSY and CDR2 FQNENV. Here the CDR3 DNA reads TGTGCCAGCAGCCAAGGGACTAGCAACTACGAGCAGTACTTC. Its translation: CASSQGTSNYEQYF.

This clone was counted only a few times. CDR3 sequence: CASSQGSSSGGEYNEQFF. The DNA for the CDR3 is TGCGCCAGCAGCCAAGGGTCCTCTAGCGGGGGGGAATACAATGAGCAGTTCTTC. The rearrangement uses TRBV4-3 and TRBJ2-1; 12 bases map to TRBD2. This CDR3 comprises 18 residues. Per the germline V gene, CDR1 is LGHNA and CDR2 is YSLEER. The V gene end was trimmed by 1 base and the J gene end by 4 bases; junction bases not matched to a gene: 8.

The chain is built from TRBV4-3 and TRBJ1-2; D possibly corresponds to TRBD1 (6 bases). Looked up from germline, CDR1 is LGHNA and CDR2 is YSLEER. V lost 2 bases and J lost 2, with 12 bases in between. This CDR3 spans 15 amino acids. Here the CDR3 reads CASSQLMTGNYGYTF. The CDR3 region has the DNA TGCGCCAGCAGCCAATTGATGACAGGCAACTATGGCTACACCTTC.